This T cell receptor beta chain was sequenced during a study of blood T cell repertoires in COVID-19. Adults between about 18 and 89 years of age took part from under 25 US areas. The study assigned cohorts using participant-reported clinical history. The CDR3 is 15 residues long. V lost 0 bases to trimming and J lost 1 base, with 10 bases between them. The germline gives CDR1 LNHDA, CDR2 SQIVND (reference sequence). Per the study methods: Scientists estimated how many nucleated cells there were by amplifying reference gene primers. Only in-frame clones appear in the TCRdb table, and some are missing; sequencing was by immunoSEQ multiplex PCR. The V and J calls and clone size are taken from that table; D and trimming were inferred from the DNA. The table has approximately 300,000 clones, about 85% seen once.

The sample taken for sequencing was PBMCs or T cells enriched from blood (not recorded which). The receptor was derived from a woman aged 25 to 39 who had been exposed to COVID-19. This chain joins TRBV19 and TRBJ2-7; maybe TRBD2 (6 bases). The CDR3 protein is CASSIDQTSSYEQYF. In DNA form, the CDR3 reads TGTGCCAGTAGTATAGATCAGACTAGTTCCTACGAGCAGTACTTC.